This T cell receptor (beta chain) was profiled in a study of T cell responses to AZD1222 COVID-19 vaccine (dated by TCRdb to the early 2020s). Background on the whole study: AZD1222 recipients whose second dose came at about 4 weeks and those whose second dose came at about 12 weeks were combined into one group, since spike-specific TCR depth and breadth did not differ between the two schedules. A total of about 250 trial participants underwent TCR sequencing, of whom about 200 had received two doses of AZD1222 and approximately 25 had received two doses of the MenACWY control vaccine. Trial participants were enrolled by age into 18-55, 56-69 and 70-plus year subgroups, with approximately 160, 26 and 62 TCR-sequenced participants respectively.

The CDR3 regions of human TCRbeta chains were analyzed by immunosequencing. On the study's bioinformatics: Repertoire TCRs were checked for matches against a reference library of SARS-CoV-2-specific TCRs that had been generated using the MIRA antigen-specificity platform. Breadth was defined as the fraction of unique TCRs that were SARS-CoV-2-associated, and depth was defined as the fraction of total T cells that were SARS-CoV-2-associated. Each spike-specific TCR was assigned to its reactive spike region and to a CD4 or CD8 class using the MIRA data. Log10-transformed breadth and depth values were compared by one-way ANOVA with Sidak's multiple comparisons tests. As stored in TCRdb, this immuneACCESS dataset retains in-frame rearrangements with V and J assigned. A fraction of the clones does not appear; measured against another copy, unresolved V genes explain less than half of the discrepancy, and the remainder lacks a known reason. That table furnishes V, J and clone size, whereas the DNA furnished D and trimming. The sample table shows around 140,000 clones, and around 90% are seen once. In total, the top ten clones hold 5% to 6.5% of the sample.

Concerning this clone itself: Its recognized antigen is unknown. There are no base qualities to consult, and no much larger clone falls within one base.

Read against the paper, the sample's time point label means: baseline before first vaccination. Vaccinee samples came from UK trials COV001 and COV002, including a single-blind randomized controlled phase 2/3 trial of AZD1222 (ChAdOx1 nCoV-19) in healthy adults. For TCRbeta chain sequencing, PBMC samples from trial participants were taken at day 0 and at day 28 after the second dose. The V end loses 1 base and the J end loses 4 bases, and a stretch of 10 bases separates them. In the germline V gene, CDR1 corresponds to LGHNT and CDR2 to FRNRAP. Inclusive of the bounding cysteine and phenylalanine, the CDR3 is 14 residues long. The DNA shown is the 42-base CDR3, in frame from base 1. Study-wide conclusions, independent of this receptor: Vaccine-associated CD4 TCRs spanned the whole spike protein, with dominant responses in regions 160-218 and 743-854. Because no samples from the day 14 peak response were available, repertoires could be characterized only after the peak T cell response. Spike-specific TCR breadth and depth rose significantly after two AZD1222 doses compared with day 0 and with MenACWY recipients. Conclusions about previously exposed vaccinees are limited because only six or seven AZD1222 recipients were SARS-CoV-2 seropositive at baseline. Participants were mostly white British and included more females than males, and it was suggested by the authors that clonal diversity may have been underestimated. The 56-69-year group was small, and its depth increase did not reach significance, likely because of low power. Reportedly, almost half of the unique spike-specific TCRs recognized epitopes lying outside the regions that are mutated in the B.1.351 and B.1.1.7 variants.

This specimen was peripheral blood, taken on day 0 of AZD1222 vaccination. The V and J genes are TRBV12-5 and TRBJ1-2; the D gene is unclear. This sequence was found in an adult in good health. At the DNA level, the sequence is TGTGCTAGTGGTTTGGGGCAGAATATCTATGGCTACACCTTC. Its amino acids are CASGLGQNIYGYTF.